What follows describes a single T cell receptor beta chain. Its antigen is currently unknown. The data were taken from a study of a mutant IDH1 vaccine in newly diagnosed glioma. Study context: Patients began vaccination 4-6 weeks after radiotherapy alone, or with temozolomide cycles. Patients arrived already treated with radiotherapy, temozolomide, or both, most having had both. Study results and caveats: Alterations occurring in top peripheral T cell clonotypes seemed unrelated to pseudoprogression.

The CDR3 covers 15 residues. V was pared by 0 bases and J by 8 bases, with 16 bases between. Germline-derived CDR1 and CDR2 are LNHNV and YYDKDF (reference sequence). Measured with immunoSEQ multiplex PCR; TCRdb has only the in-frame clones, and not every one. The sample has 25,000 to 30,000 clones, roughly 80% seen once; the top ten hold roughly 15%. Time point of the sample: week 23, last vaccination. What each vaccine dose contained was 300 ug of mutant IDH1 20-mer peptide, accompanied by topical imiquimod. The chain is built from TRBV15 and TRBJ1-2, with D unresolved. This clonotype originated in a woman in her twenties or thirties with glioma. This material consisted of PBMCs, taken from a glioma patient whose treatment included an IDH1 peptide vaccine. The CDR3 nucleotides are TGTGCCACCAGCAGAGATGCTACGTACCCGGGAGGCTACACCTTC. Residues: CATSRDATYPGGYTF.